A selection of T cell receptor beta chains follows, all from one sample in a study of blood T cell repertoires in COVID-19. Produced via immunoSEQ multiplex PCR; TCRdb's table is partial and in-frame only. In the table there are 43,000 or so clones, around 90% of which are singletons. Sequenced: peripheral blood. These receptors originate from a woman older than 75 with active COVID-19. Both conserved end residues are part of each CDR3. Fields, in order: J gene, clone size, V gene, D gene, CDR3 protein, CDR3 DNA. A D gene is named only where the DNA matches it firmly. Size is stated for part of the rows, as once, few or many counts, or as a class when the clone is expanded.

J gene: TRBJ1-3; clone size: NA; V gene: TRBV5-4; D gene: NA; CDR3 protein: CASSFFRGADTIYF; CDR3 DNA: TGTGCCAGCAGCTTTTTTCGGGGGGCGGACACCATATATTTT
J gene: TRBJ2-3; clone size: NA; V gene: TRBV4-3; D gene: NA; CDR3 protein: CASSQEGGGNVNTQYF; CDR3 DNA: TGCGCCAGCAGCCAAGAAGGGGGGGGAAACGTAAATACGCAGTATTTT
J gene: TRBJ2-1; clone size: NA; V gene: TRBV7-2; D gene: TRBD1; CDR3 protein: CASSSEGASSYNEQFF; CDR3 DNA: TGTGCCAGCAGCTCCGAGGGGGCGAGCTCCTACAATGAGCAGTTCTTC
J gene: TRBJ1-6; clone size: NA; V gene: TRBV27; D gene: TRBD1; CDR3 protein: CASSWGQTKSGSPLHF; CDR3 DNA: TGTGCCAGCAGTTGGGGACAGACAAAGTCGGGTTCACCCCTCCACTTT
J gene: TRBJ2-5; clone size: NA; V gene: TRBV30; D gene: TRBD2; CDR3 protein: CAWSQGIAGQETQYF; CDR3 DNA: TGTGCCTGGAGCCAGGGGATAGCGGGGCAGGAGACCCAGTACTTC
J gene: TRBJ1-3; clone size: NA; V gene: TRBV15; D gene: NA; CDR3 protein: CATSRDPGGGNTIYF; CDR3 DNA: TGTGCCACCAGCAGAGACCCGGGGGGTGGAAACACCATATATTTT
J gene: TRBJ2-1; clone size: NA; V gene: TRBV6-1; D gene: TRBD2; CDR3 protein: CASRLSGGSYNEQFF; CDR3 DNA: TGTGCCAGCAGACTCAGCGGGGGGTCCTACAATGAGCAGTTCTTC
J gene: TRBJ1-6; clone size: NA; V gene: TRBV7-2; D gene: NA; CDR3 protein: CASSPGGGRNSPLHF; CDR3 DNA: TGTGCCAGCAGCCCTGGGGGGGGGCGGAATTCACCCCTCCACTTT
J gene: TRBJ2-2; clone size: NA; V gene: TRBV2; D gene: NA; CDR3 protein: CASRAGTMDTGELFF; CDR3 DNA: TGTGCCAGCAGAGCCGGGACAATGGACACCGGGGAGCTGTTTTTT
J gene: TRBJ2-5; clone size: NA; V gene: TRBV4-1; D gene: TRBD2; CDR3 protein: CASSQDPVAGDETQYF; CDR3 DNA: TGCGCCAGCAGCCAAGATCCGGTAGCGGGGGACGAGACCCAGTACTTC
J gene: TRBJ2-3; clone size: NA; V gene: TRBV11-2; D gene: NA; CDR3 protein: CASSLGRIVTDTQYF; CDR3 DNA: TGTGCCAGCAGCTTAGGCAGGATCGTCACCGATACGCAGTATTTT
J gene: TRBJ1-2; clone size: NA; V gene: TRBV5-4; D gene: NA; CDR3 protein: CASSFKRLNYGYTF; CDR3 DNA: TGTGCCAGCAGCTTCAAGAGACTTAACTATGGCTACACCTTC
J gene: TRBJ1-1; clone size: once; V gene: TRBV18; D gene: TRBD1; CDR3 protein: CASSTGGGTEAFF; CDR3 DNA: TGTGCCAGCTCGACAGGGGGCGGGACTGAAGCTTTCTTT
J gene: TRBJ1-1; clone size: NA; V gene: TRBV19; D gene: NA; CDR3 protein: CASSAVEGTEAFF; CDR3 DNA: TGTGCCAGTAGTGCGGTTGAAGGCACTGAAGCTTTCTTT
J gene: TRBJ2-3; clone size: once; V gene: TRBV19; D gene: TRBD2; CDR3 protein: CASSISGGAADTQYF; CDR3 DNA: TGTGCCAGTAGTATATCGGGGGGGGCCGCAGATACGCAGTATTTT
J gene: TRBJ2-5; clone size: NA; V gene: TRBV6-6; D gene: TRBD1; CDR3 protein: CASSTGQGRETQYF; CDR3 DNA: TGTGCCAGCAGTACCGGACAGGGGCGAGAGACCCAGTACTTC